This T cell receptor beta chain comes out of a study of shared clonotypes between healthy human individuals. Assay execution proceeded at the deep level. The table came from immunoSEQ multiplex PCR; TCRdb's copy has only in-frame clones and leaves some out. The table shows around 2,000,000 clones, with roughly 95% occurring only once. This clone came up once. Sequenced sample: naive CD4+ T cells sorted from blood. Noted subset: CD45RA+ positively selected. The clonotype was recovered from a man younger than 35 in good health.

CDR3 residues: CASSPPWSSGNTIYF. The CDR3 nucleotides read TGTGCCAGCTCCCCCCCCTGGAGCTCTGGAAACACCATATATTTT. The chain employs TRBV28 and TRBJ1-3; D call uncertain. Trimming pared 8 bases from V and 0 bases from J, leaving 14 bases between. The CDR3 is made up of 15 amino acids. Looked up from germline, CDR1 is MDHEN and CDR2 is SYDVKM. The full variable domain, with the rest looked up from reference TRBV28 and TRBJ1-3, is DVKVTQSSRYLVKRTGEKVFLECVQDMDHENMFWYRQDPGLGLRLIYFSYDVKMKEKGDIPEGYSVSREKKERFSLILESASTNQTSMYLCASSPPWSSGNTIYFGEGSWLTVV.